This T cell receptor (beta chain) was identified in a study of blood T cells in healthy people across ages. This clonotype occurred a few times. Investigators took 8 to 10 milliliters of peripheral blood from every donor. Every sample yielded at least 6.5 million isolated PBMCs. CDR3 length equals 15 residues. CDR1 SSHAT and CDR2 FNYEAQ come from the germline V gene (reference sequence). V was pared by 0 bases and J by 0 bases, with 8 bases between. The authors ran a second PCR of roughly 6 to 12 cycles using a sample-barcoded 5' primer and a J-beta primer mix. One entry per CDR3 protein, called by TCRdb with MiXCR from the 5' RACE reads. The data show about 1,800,000 distinct CDR3 sequences, approximately 30% seen once.

V gene TRBV7-7 combines with J gene TRBJ2-5; a weak D match, TRBD1 (6 bases). The source material was blood. The sequence derives from a woman aged 25 to 39 in good health. CDR3 nucleotides: TGTGCCAGCAGCTTAGCGGGGGCGGACCAAGAGACCCAGTACTTC. It translates to CASSLAGADQETQYF.